A selection of T cell receptor beta chains follows, all from one sample in a study of cytomegalovirus exposure and HLA in healthy donors. Only in-frame clones appear in the TCRdb table, and some are missing; sequencing was by immunoSEQ multiplex PCR. The data show roughly 120,000 clones, 80% seen once. Sample: PBMCs. The receptors were sampled from a male donor in good health and CMV-seronegative. Both conserved end residues are part of each CDR3. The D gene is left open where the match is weak. Clone size is shown for a subset of rows, as once, few, many or a class of expanded clone.

d_gene,len,v_gene,abundance,j_gene,CDR3aa,CDR3nt
NA,13,TRBV5-1,NA,TRBJ1-1,CASSLTVNTEAFF,TGCGCCAGCAGCCTGACTGTGAACACTGAAGCTTTCTTT
NA,15,TRBV11-2,once,TRBJ2-7,CASSSLRDNSYEQYF,TGTGCCAGCAGCTCCCTCCGGGACAACTCCTACGAGCAGTACTTC
NA,15,TRBV6-1,NA,TRBJ1-5,CASRAVGGRFQPQHF,TGTGCCAGCAGGGCCGTGGGGGGGCGGTTTCAGCCCCAGCATTTT
NA,13,TRBV15,NA,TRBJ2-3,CATLQGGTDTQYF,TGTGCCACCCTGCAAGGGGGTACAGATACGCAGTATTTT
NA,13,TRBV6-6,few,TRBJ1-2,CASSYGGNYGYTF,TGTGCCAGCAGTTACGGGGGGAACTATGGCTACACCTTC
TRBD1,13,TRBV30,NA,TRBJ2-7,CAWSVQGFWEQYF,TGTGCCTGGAGTGTACAGGGGTTCTGGGAGCAGTACTTC
TRBD1,14,TRBV28,NA,TRBJ1-1,CASSVIQGAAEAFF,TGTGCCAGCAGCGTAATACAGGGGGCGGCTGAAGCTTTCTTT
TRBD1,15,TRBV5-5,NA,TRBJ2-2,CASSWYRGQAGELFF,TGTGCCAGCAGCTGGTACAGGGGGCAGGCCGGGGAGCTGTTTTTT
TRBD1,20,TRBV28,NA,TRBJ1-5,CTSTSGYMGQRSYSNQPQHF,TGTACCAGCACGTCCGGGTATATGGGACAGAGGTCCTATAGCAATCAGCCCCAGCATTTT
TRBD2,16,TRBV7-2,NA,TRBJ2-1,CASSLALAGGRNEQFF,TGTGCCAGCAGCTTAGCACTAGCGGGGGGTCGTAATGAGCAGTTCTTC
NA,14,TRBV5-1,NA,TRBJ2-2,CASSPTINTGELFF,TGCGCCAGCAGCCCCACTATCAACACCGGGGAGCTGTTTTTT
NA,15,TRBV2,NA,TRBJ2-2,CASSVTIANTGELFF,TGTGCCAGCAGTGTTACCATAGCGAACACCGGGGAGCTGTTTTTT
NA,14,TRBV27,NA,TRBJ1-6,CASRQGGEGSPLHF,TGTGCCAGCAGGCAAGGGGGGGAAGGATCACCCCTCCACTTT
TRBD1,15,TRBV29-1,NA,TRBJ1-2,CSVAGQGLSNYGYTF,TGCAGCGTCGCGGGACAGGGACTGTCTAACTATGGCTACACCTTC
NA,10,TRBV9,NA,TRBJ1-2,CASSSRGYTF,TGTGCCAGCAGCTCCCGTGGCTACACCTTC
NA,13,TRBV7-8,NA,TRBJ1-2,CASSYSSNYGYTF,TGTGCCAGCAGCTATAGTAGTAACTATGGCTACACCTTC
NA,15,TRBV5-1,NA,TRBJ2-7,CASSPGRQAAYEQYF,TGCGCCAGCAGCCCAGGGAGACAGGCTGCCTACGAGCAGTACTTC
NA,15,TRBV30,NA,TRBJ1-2,CAWSVLRGGVYGYTF,TGTGCCTGGAGTGTACTGAGGGGGGGTGTCTATGGCTACACCTTC
NA,15,TRBV5-1,NA,TRBJ2-7,CASSLGSGPTYEQYF,TGCGCCAGCAGCTTGGGGTCAGGTCCAACCTACGAGCAGTACTTC
TRBD1,14,TRBV18,once,TRBJ1-5,CASSPSGGDQPQHF,TGTGCCAGCTCACCTTCAGGGGGAGATCAGCCCCAGCATTTT
NA,13,TRBV6-6,NA,TRBJ1-5,CASSYESNQPQHF,TGTGCCAGCAGTTACGAGAGCAATCAGCCCCAGCATTTT
NA,15,TRBV27,NA,TRBJ1-5,CASSLVKGILQPQHF,TGTGCCAGCAGTTTAGTCAAGGGGATTCTGCAGCCCCAGCATTTT
NA,12,TRBV2,NA,TRBJ2-7,CASRKESYEQYF,TGTGCCAGCAGGAAGGAGTCCTACGAGCAGTACTTC
NA,15,TRBV7-2,once,TRBJ1-5,CASSWGGTDNQPQHF,TGTGCCAGCAGCTGGGGGGGGACGGACAATCAGCCCCAGCATTTT
NA,15,TRBV4-3,NA,TRBJ2-5,CASSQERGGQETQYF,TGCGCCAGCAGCCAAGAGAGGGGAGGACAAGAGACCCAGTACTTC
NA,17,TRBV19,NA,TRBJ1-6,CASSKTRMYGYNSPLHF,TGTGCCAGTAGCAAAACGAGGATGTATGGCTATAATTCACCCCTCCACTTT
TRBD1,15,TRBV6-5,NA,TRBJ1-5,CASSGTGVSNQPQHF,TGTGCCAGCAGTGGGACAGGGGTTAGCAATCAGCCCCAGCATTTT
NA,15,TRBV4-1,NA,TRBJ1-5,CASSQVGGSRGPQHF,TGCGCCAGCAGCCAAGTCGGGGGGTCGAGGGGGCCCCAGCATTTT
TRBD2,14,TRBV7-2,NA,TRBJ2-1,CASSFQREANEQFF,TGTGCCAGCAGCTTCCAGCGGGAGGCCAATGAGCAGTTCTTC
NA,16,TRBV13,NA,TRBJ2-2,CASSLDRFANTGELFF,TGTGCCAGCAGCTTAGACAGGTTCGCGAACACCGGGGAGCTGTTTTTT
NA,13,TRBV5-6,NA,TRBJ2-4,CASTPGNWGSQYF,TGTGCCAGCACCCCAGGGAACTGGGGCAGTCAGTACTTC
TRBD1,16,TRBV9,NA,TRBJ2-2,CASSVARGPDTGELFF,TGTGCCAGCAGCGTGGCTAGGGGGCCGGACACCGGGGAGCTGTTTTTT
NA,14,TRBV30,NA,TRBJ2-7,CAWSVHGFGHEQYF,TGTGCCTGGAGTGTACACGGTTTTGGGCACGAGCAGTACTTC
TRBD2,18,TRBV5-1,NA,TRBJ2-1,CASSSGLAGGFSYNEQFF,TGCGCCAGCAGCTCAGGACTAGCGGGAGGTTTCTCCTACAATGAGCAGTTCTTC
NA,14,TRBV30,NA,TRBJ1-1,CAWTPRPMNTEAFF,TGTGCCTGGACGCCCCGTCCTATGAACACTGAAGCTTTCTTT
NA,15,TRBV27,NA,TRBJ1-1,CASLPQGYMNTEAFF,TGTGCCAGCCTACCGCAGGGGTACATGAACACTGAAGCTTTCTTT
TRBD2,22,TRBV23-1,NA,TRBJ2-7,CASRFNLQGRGLAGVRWNEQYF,TGCGCCAGCAGATTCAACCTACAGGGTAGGGGACTAGCGGGAGTAAGATGGAACGAGCAGTACTTC
NA,14,TRBV9,NA,TRBJ2-5,CASSVEGQGGTQYF,TGTGCCAGCAGCGTAGAGGGGCAGGGAGGGACCCAGTACTTC
TRBD1,14,TRBV2,NA,TRBJ1-1,CASRDRAENTEAFF,TGTGCCAGCAGGGACAGGGCTGAGAACACTGAAGCTTTCTTT
TRBD2,16,TRBV7-8,NA,TRBJ2-1,CASSLARTSGGNEQFF,TGTGCCAGCAGCTTAGCGCGCACTAGCGGGGGCAATGAGCAGTTCTTC
NA,14,TRBV5-8,NA,TRBJ1-6,CASSFGQYHSPLHF,TGTGCCAGCAGCTTTGGACAGTACCATTCACCCCTCCACTTT
NA,12,TRBV30,NA,TRBJ2-1,CAWSNRAHEQFF,TGTGCCTGGAGTAACAGGGCCCATGAGCAGTTCTTC
TRBD2,20,TRBV5-1,NA,TRBJ2-2,CASSGGLAGGTPSNTGELFF,TGCGCCAGCAGCGGGGGACTAGCGGGAGGCACCCCCTCGAACACCGGGGAGCTGTTTTTT
NA,15,TRBV4-1,NA,TRBJ1-1,CASSQQGSMNTEAFF,TGCGCCAGCAGCCAACAGGGCTCCATGAACACTGAAGCTTTCTTT